This passage covers 16 T cell receptor beta chains from one sample sequenced in a study of cytomegalovirus exposure and HLA in healthy donors. The PCR ran on 60 Vbeta and 13 Jbeta primers. The table came from immunoSEQ multiplex PCR; TCRdb's copy has only in-frame clones and leaves some out. There are 100,000 to 150,000 clones in the sample; around 73% occur only once, and about 2.6% lies in the top ten. The sample taken for sequencing was PBMCs. Receptors were obtained from a human donor in good health.

The chain combines TRBV7-2 with TRBJ2-1, with a weak D call TRBD2 (6 bases). Trimming took 1 base from V and 9 from J, leaving 13 bases between them. This CDR3 comprises 14 residues. Germline lookup yields CDR1 SGHTA and CDR2 FQGNSA. CDR3 loop: CASSLGVTSAEQFF. CDR3 DNA: TGTGCCAGCAGCTTAGGAGTGACTAGTGCTGAGCAGTTCTTC.

The chain employs TRBV30 and TRBJ1-1; no reliable D call. The ends were cut back, 4 bases at V and 1 base at J, with 16 bases in the middle. The CDR3 loop spans 15 amino acids. Germline lookup yields CDR1 GTSNPN and CDR2 SVGIG (reference sequence). The DNA for the CDR3 is TGTGCCTGGATCCCAAGTCTACGGTCGAACACTGAAGCTTTCTTT. The encoded protein is CAWIPSLRSNTEAFF.

The rearrangement uses TRBV2 and TRBJ2-1; 9 nucleotides match TRBD1. V lost 5 bases and J lost 8; bases outside the gene matches: 4. The CDR3 has 13 amino acids. Looked up from germline, CDR1 is SNHLY and CDR2 is FYNNEI. The CDR3 loop is CASSPQGAYEQFF. The CDR3 DNA reads TGTGCCAGCAGTCCACAGGGGGCTTATGAGCAGTTCTTC.

The chain uses TRBV6-1 and TRBJ2-5, with TRBD1 identical over 8 bases. The end of the DNA is better explained by TRBJ2-7, so the J call may be wrong. CDR1 and CDR2 (germline): MNHNS, SASEGT. The CDR3 runs to 14 residues. CDR3 nucleotide sequence: TGTGCCAGCAGGAGGGACAGGAACCCCTACGAGCAGTACTTC. Translated, it gives CASRRDRNPYEQYF.

The chain is built from TRBV28 and TRBJ1-2, with 8 positions matching TRBD1. V gave up 1 base and J gave up 4 bases; unmatched junction bases: 8. CDR3 length: 16 amino acids. CDR1 is MDHEN and CDR2 is SYDVKM in the germline V gene. CDR3 sequence (DNA): TGTGCCAGCAGTTTATCTCTGGACAGGGTCTTCTATGGCTACACCTTC. Encoded protein: CASSLSLDRVFYGYTF.

The rearrangement joins TRBV30 to TRBJ1-1; 7 bases fit TRBD1. CDR3 size: 15 residues. The J segment lost 5 bases and the V segment lost 2 bases, leaving 11 bases of the junction unmatched. In germline, CDR1 is GTSNPN, CDR2 SVGIG (reference sequence). The CDR3 sequence: CAWSQLTGMGTEAFF. DNA of the CDR3: TGTGCCTGGAGTCAATTGACAGGGATGGGGACTGAAGCTTTCTTT.

The gene calls are TRBV5-4 and TRBJ1-2; 7 nucleotides line up with TRBD1. The CDR3 is 15 amino acids. Trimming cost V 4 bases and J 5 bases; bases outside gene matches: 11. In germline, CDR1 is SGHNT, CDR2 YYREEE (reference sequence). CDR3: CASSGGAGGRYGYTF. Here the CDR3 DNA reads TGTGCCAGCAGCGGCGGGGCAGGGGGGAGGTATGGCTACACCTTC.

J is TRBJ1-4 and V is TRBV30; D unclear. The CDR3 contains 11 residues. The germline V gene has CDR1 GTSNPN and CDR2 SVGIG (reference sequence). V was clipped by 2 bases and J by 8 bases, with 6 bases between them. CDR3 coding DNA: TGTGCCTGGAGTTTCGGGGAAAAACTGTTTTTT. This translates into CAWSFGEKLFF.

The CDR3 DNA reads as TGTGCCAGCAGCCCCAGAGGTGAAACGGGCACCGGGGAGCTGTTTTTT. Translated, it gives CASSPRGETGTGELFF. This chain connects TRBV7-9 to TRBJ2-2; D is unclear. From germline, CDR1 is SEHNR and CDR2 FQNEAQ (reference sequence). V lost 5 bases, J lost 4 bases, and 17 bases lay in between. The CDR3 extends over 16 amino acids.

The chain combines TRBV7-2 with TRBJ1-2, with 9 bases lining up with TRBD1. This CDR3 has 17 residues. J was trimmed by 4 bases and V by 1 base; bases with no gene match: 10. Germline V gene sequence: CDR1 SGHTA, CDR2 FQGNSA. In DNA, the CDR3 is TGTGCCAGCAGCTTAGTACATCTAACAGGGGGCACCTATGGCTACACCTTC. As protein: CASSLVHLTGGTYGYTF.

The rearrangement links TRBV6-4 to TRBJ2-7; TRBD1 might be the D (5 bases). From germline, CDR1 is MRHNA and CDR2 SNTAGT. The CDR3 has 14 residues. The V end lost 0 bases, the J end lost 3 bases, and 9 bases lay between the germline ends. The CDR3 DNA follows: TGTGCCAGCAGTGACTCGACCAGGGACTACGAGCAGTACTTC. As protein: CASSDSTRDYEQYF.

The chain couples TRBV9 to TRBJ2-1; TRBD2 matches 13 bases. The V gene end was trimmed by 4 bases and the J gene end by 9 bases; junction bases not matched to a gene: 7. Germline V gives CDR1 SGDLS, CDR2 YYNGEE. This CDR3 spans 15 amino acids. The CDR3 DNA reads TGTGCCAGCAGCCCACGGACTAGCGGGAGTACTGAGCAGTTCTTC. Translated, it gives CASSPRTSGSTEQFF.

The CDR3 sequence: CASSLGGLSNQPQHF. The CDR3 region has the DNA TGTGCCAGCAGCTTAGGAGGGCTTAGCAATCAGCCCCAGCATTTT. The gene calls are TRBV11-2 and TRBJ1-5; D is unclear. CDR3 length equals 15 residues. Trimming cost V 1 base and J 0 bases, with 7 bases left between them. Per the germline V gene, CDR1 is SGHAT and CDR2 is FQNNGV.

The chain links TRBV19 to TRBJ1-5; the D is unclear. Germline V lookup: CDR1 LNHDA, CDR2 SQIVND (reference sequence). V dropped 4 bases and J dropped 4 bases, with 5 bases sitting between them. The CDR3 length is 12 residues. The CDR3: CASSNSNQPQHF. CDR3 in DNA: TGTGCCAGTAGTAACAGTAATCAGCCCCAGCATTTT. The full variable domain, with the rest looked up from reference TRBV19 and TRBJ1-5, is DGGITQSPKYLFRKEGQNVTLSCEQNLNHDAMYWYRQDPGQGLRLIYYSQIVNDFQKGDIAEGYSVSREKKESFPLTVTSAQKNPTAFYLCASSNSNQPQHFGDGTRLSIL.

This clone turned up a few times. The V and J genes are TRBV29-1 and TRBJ2-2; tentatively, D is TRBD1 (6 bases). Germline V gene sequence: CDR1 SQVTM, CDR2 ANQGSEA. The V and J ends lost 6 bases and 2 bases respectively, with 13 bases between them. This CDR3 spans 14 amino acids. Here the CDR3 reads CSVADRLNTGELFF. CDR3 bases: TGCAGCGTCGCCGACAGGTTAAACACCGGGGAGCTGTTTTTT.

The rearrangement joins TRBV7-9 to TRBJ2-7, with 16 bases fitting TRBD2. The CDR3 sequence is 15 residues long. Unmatched junction bases numbered 4, after V lost 4 bases and J lost 7 bases. Germline loops: CDR1 SEHNR, CDR2 FQNEAQ (reference sequence). The CDR3 nucleotides are TGTGCCAGCAGCTGGGGGACTAGCGGGGGGGTTGAGCAGTACTTC. Translating gives CASSWGTSGGVEQYF.